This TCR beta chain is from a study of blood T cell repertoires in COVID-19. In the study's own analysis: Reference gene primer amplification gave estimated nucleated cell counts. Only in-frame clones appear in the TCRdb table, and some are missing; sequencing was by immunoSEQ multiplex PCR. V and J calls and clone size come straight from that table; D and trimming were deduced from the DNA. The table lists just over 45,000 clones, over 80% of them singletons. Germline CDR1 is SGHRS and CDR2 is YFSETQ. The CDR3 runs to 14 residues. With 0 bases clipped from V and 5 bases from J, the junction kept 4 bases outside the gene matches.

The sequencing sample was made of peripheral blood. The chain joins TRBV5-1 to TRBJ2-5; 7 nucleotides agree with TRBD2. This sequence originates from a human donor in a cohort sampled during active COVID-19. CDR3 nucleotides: TGCGCCAGCAGCTTGGCCGGGGGGAGCGAGACCCAGTACTTC. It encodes CASSLAGGSETQYF. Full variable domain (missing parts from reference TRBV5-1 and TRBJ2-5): KAGVTQTPRYLIKTRGQQVTLSCSPISGHRSVSWYQQTPGQGLQFLFEYFSETQRNKGNFPGRFSGRQFSNSRSEMNVSTLELGDSALYLCASSLAGGSETQYFGPGTRLLVL.